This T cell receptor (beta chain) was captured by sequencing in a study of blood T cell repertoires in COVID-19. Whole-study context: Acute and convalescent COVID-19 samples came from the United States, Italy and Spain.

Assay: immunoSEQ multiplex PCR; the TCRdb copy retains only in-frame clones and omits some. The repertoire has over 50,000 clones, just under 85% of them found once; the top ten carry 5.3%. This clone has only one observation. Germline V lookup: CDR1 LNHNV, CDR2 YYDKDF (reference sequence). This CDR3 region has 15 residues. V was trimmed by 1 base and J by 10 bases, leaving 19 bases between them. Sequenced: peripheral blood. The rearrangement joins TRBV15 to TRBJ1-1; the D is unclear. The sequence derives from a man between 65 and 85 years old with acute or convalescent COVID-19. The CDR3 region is CATSRGGEDGKGAFF. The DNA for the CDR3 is TGTGCCACCAGCAGAGGAGGAGAGGACGGGAAGGGAGCTTTCTTT.